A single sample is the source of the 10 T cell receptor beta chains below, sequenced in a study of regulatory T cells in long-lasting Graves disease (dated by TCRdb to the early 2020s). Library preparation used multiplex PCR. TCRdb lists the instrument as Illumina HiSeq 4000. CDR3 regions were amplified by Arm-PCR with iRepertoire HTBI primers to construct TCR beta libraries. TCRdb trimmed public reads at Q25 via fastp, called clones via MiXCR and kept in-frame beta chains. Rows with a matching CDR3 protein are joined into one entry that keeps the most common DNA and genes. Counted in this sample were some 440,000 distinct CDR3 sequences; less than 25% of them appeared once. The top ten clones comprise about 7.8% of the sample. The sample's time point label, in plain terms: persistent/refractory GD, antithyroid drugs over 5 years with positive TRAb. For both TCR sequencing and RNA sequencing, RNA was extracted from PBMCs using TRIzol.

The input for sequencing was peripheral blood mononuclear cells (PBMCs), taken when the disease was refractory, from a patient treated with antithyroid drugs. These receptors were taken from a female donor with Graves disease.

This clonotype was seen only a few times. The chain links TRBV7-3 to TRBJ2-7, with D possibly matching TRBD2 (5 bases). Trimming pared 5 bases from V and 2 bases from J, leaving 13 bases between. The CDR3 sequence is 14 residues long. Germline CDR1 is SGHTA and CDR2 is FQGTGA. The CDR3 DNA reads TGTGCCAGCAGCCCAAACGGGGATACCTACGAGCAGTACTTC. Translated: CASSPNGDTYEQYF.

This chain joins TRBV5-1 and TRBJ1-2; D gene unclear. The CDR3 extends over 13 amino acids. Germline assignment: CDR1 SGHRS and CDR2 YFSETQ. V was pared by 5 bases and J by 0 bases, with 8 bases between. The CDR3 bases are TGCGCCAGCAGTATGGGAGCTAACTATGGCTACACCTTC. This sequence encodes CASSMGANYGYTF.

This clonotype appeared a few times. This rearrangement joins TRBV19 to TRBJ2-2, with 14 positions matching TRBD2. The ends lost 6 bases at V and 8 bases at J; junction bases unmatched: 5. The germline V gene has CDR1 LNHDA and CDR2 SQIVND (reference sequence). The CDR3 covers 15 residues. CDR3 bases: TGTGCCAGTAGCGGGGGACTAGCGGGGGAAGGGGAGCTGTTTTTT. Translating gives CASSGGLAGEGELFF.

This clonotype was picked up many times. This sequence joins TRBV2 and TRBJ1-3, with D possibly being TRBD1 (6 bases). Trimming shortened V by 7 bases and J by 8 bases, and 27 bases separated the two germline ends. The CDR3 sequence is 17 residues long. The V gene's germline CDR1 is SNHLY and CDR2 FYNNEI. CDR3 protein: CASTLGGQLISRHTIYF. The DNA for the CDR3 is TGTGCCAGCACCCTGGGCGGACAGCTGATTTCCCGGCACACCATATATTTT.

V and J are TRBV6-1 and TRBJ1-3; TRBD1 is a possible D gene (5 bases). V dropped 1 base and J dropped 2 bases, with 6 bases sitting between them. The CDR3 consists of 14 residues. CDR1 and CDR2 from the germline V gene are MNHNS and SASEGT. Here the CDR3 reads CASSEGGAGNTIYF. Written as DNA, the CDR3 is TGTGCCAGCAGTGAAGGAGGGGCTGGAAACACCATATATTTT.

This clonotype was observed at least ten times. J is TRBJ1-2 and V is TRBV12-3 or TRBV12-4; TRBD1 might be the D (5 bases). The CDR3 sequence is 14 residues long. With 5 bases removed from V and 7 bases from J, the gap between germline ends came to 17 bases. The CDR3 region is CASSLRALRGGYTF. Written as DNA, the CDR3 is TGTGCCAGCAGTCTCCGGGCCTTGAGGGGTGGCTACACCTTC.

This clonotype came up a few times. The CDR3 protein is CASSSSGVYGYTF. The CDR3 DNA is TGTGCCAGCAGTAGCTCAGGGGTCTATGGCTACACCTTC. The chain has TRBV7-9 and TRBJ1-2; D perhaps matches TRBD1 (6 bases). From germline, CDR1 is SEHNR and CDR2 FQNEAQ (reference sequence). The CDR3 spans 13 residues. V lost 6 bases, J lost 4 bases, and 12 bases lay in between.

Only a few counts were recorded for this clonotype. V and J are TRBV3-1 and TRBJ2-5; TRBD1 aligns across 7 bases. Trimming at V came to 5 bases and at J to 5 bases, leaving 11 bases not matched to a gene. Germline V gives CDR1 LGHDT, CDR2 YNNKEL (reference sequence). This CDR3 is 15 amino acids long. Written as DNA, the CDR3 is TGTGCCAGCAGCTACGGGACAGAGAGGGTCGAGACCCAGTACTTC. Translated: CASSYGTERVETQYF.

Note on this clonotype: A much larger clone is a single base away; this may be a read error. The CDR3: CTSSPSGAGGYTGELFF. The CDR3 nucleotides are TGTACCAGCAGCCCCAGTGGAGCGGGAGGGTACACCGGGGAGCTGTTTTTT. The chain employs TRBV11-2 and TRBJ2-2; 10 bases agree with TRBD2. The CDR3 consists of 17 residues. Germline lookup yields CDR1 SGHAT and CDR2 FQNNGV.

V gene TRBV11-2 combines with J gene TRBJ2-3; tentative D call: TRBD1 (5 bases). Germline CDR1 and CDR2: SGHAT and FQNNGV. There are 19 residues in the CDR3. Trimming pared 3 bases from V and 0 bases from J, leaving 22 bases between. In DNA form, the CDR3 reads TGTGCCAGCAGCTTTCTACGGCGGCAGGGATTTTCTAGCACAGATACGCAGTATTTT. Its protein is CASSFLRRQGFSSTDTQYF.